The source of this T cell receptor (beta chain) is a study of T cell responses to AZD1222 COVID-19 vaccine. Using immunoSEQ multiplex PCR, the repertoire was profiled, and TCRdb retains in-frame clones only, with some absent. The sample data list over 120,000 clones. General study points: Spike-specific TCR breadth and depth rose after two AZD1222 doses. Scientists sampled the repertoires only once the peak T cell response had passed. Dominant at 160-218 and 743-854, vaccine-associated CD4 TCRs also spanned spike.

As concerns this clone: The antigen is undetermined.

The CDR3 loop spans 16 amino acids. Trimming at V came to 4 bases and at J to 9 bases, leaving 10 bases not matched to a gene. Germline V gives CDR1 LNHDA, CDR2 SQIVND (reference sequence). The TCR sequence derives from an adult in good health. The V gene is TRBV19, the J gene TRBJ2-1; 12 nucleotides line up with TRBD2. Sample: peripheral blood. The CDR3 region is CASSTWRTSGASEQFF. The CDR3 nucleotides read TGTGCCAGTAGTACCTGGCGGACTAGCGGGGCGAGTGAGCAGTTCTTC.